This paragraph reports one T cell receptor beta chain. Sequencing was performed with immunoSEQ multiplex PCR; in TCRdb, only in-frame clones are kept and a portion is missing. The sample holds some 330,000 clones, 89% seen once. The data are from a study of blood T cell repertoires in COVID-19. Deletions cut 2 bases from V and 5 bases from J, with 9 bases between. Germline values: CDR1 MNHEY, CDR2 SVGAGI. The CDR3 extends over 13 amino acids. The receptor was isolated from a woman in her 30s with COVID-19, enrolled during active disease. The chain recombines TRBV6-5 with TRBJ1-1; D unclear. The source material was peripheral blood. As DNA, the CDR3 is TGTGCCAGCAGTTACAACGCCGGGACTGAAGCTTTCTTT. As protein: CASSYNAGTEAFF.